The T cell receptor (beta chain) under discussion was sequenced for a study of cytomegalovirus exposure and HLA in healthy donors. V gave up 4 bases and J gave up 6 bases; unmatched junction bases: 9. Germline V gene data show CDR1 as SGDLS and CDR2 as YYNGEE. This CDR3 contains 16 residues. The PCR ran on 60 Vbeta and 13 Jbeta primers. Only in-frame clones appear in the TCRdb table, and some are missing; sequencing was by immunoSEQ multiplex PCR. This table holds about 150,000 clones, over 60% found once. J is TRBJ2-2 and V is TRBV9; 10 bases fit TRBD1. This receptor was identified in a woman aged 40 to 55 in good health and CMV-seronegative. Sample: PBMCs. CDR3 coding DNA: TGTGCCAGCAGCCCCCGCGGACAGGGGGGGCCCGGGGAGCTGTTTTTT. It is translated as CASSPRGQGGPGELFF.